This entry describes one T cell receptor (beta chain). As yet, its antigen is unknown. These data belong to a study of blood T cells in healthy people across ages. Primed by a sample-barcoded 5' primer and a J-beta primer mix, a second PCR proceeded for 7 to 11 cycles. TCRdb re-called the 5' RACE reads through MiXCR, storing one row per CDR3 protein. The data contain more than 900,000 distinct CDR3 sequences, approximately 32% of them singletons. The CDR3 spans 13 residues. Germline values: CDR1 KGHDR, CDR2 SFDVKD. Trimming shortened V by 5 bases and J by 4 bases, and 11 bases separated the two germline ends. Study results and limitations: Older age went with lower TCR beta diversity per million T cells, in a roughly linear way.

The same specimen was also included in a second study, on T cells of mothers and their children. In that study: Versus unrelated pairs, overlap was slightly higher in related mother-child pairs, without reaching significance.

V and J are TRBV24-1 and TRBJ2-7; a weak D match, TRBD2 (5 bases). The receptor's source is a woman in her 40s in good health. The sample consisted of blood. For the CDR3, the DNA is TGTGCCACCAGTGGACGGTCGGGGTACGAGCAGTACTTC. This sequence encodes CATSGRSGYEQYF.